The clone carrying this TCR beta chain has just a few counts. Its antigen is not identified. This sample is part of a study of cytomegalovirus exposure and HLA in healthy donors. The PCR made use of 60 Vbeta and 13 Jbeta primers. How the authors handled the data: Later reanalysis found around 84 million unique TCR beta chains, roughly 10 million of them shared. Sequenced by immunoSEQ multiplex PCR; TCRdb stores in-frame clones only, minus some. V and J calls and clone size follow that table, whereas D and trimming were derived from the DNA. Among over 150,000 clones listed, under 85% were seen once. The study's findings and limits: A later analysis reportedly identified an Asian-associated ancestry cluster as carrying fewer N-insertions than the approximately 670-donor mean.

The V gene's germline CDR1 is SGHTA and CDR2 FQGNSA. This CDR3 comprises 14 residues. The V end lost 5 bases, the J end lost 0 bases, and 10 bases lay between the germline ends. The sequence came from a male donor in good health and CMV-seronegative. Sequencing was performed on PBMCs. The rearrangement joins TRBV7-2 to TRBJ1-1, with D unresolved. Here the CDR3 reads CASSPGLMNTEAFF. The CDR3 DNA reads TGTGCCAGCAGCCCTGGCCTGATGAACACTGAAGCTTTCTTT.